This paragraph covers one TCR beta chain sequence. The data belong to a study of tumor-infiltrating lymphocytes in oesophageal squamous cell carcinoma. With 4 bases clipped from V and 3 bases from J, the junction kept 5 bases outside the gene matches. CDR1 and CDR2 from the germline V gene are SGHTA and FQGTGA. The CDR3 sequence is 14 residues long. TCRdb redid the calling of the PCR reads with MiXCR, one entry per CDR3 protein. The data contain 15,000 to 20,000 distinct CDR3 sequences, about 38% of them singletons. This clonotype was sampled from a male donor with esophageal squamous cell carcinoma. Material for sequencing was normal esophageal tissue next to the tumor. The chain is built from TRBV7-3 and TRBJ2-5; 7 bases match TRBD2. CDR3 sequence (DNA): TGTGCCAGCAGCTACACCGCGGGAGAAGAGACCCAGTACTTC. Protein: CASSYTAGEETQYF.